Listed here are 20 T cell receptor beta chains from one sample, sequenced in a study of T cells in Graves' hyperthyroidism and ophthalmopathy. Amplification yielded TCR beta CDR3 regions, with RNA transcripts as the source. First-round RT-PCR with HTBI primers amplified the TCR CDR3 region. TCRdb analysed the multiplex PCR reads with MiXCR anew, one entry per CDR3 protein. The repertoire holds more than 500,000 distinct CDR3 sequences, with approximately 48% as singletons. The source material was peripheral blood or thyroid tissue (not recorded which). These receptors were taken from an adult woman with Graves' disease, either hyperthyroidism or ophthalmopathy (not recorded which).

J is TRBJ2-7 and V is TRBV7-9; weak D call: TRBD2 (5 bases). CDR3 length: 14 amino acids. The V and J ends lost 2 bases and 6 bases respectively, with 14 bases between them. From germline, CDR1 is SEHNR and CDR2 FQNEAQ (reference sequence). The CDR3, as DNA: TGTGCCAGCAGCTTAAAAGAGGGAGAAGCCGAGCAGTACTTC. Translating gives CASSLKEGEAEQYF.

This clonotype was seen a few times. This chain links TRBV6-6 with TRBJ1-1, with 8 positions matching TRBD1. This CDR3 is built from 14 residues. Germline V lookup: CDR1 MNHNY, CDR2 SVGAGI (reference sequence). J lost 7 bases, V lost 5 bases, and 9 bases had no gene match. Written as DNA, the CDR3 is TGTGCCAGCAGTCAGACAGGGGCCAAGGGTGAAGCTTTCTTT. Translated: CASSQTGAKGEAFF.

The table lists this clonotype with a few counts. This chain joins TRBV10-3 and TRBJ2-2, with TRBD2 as a possible D gene (6 bases). Trimming stripped 3 bases from V and 0 bases from J, with 8 bases between. The CDR3 extends over 15 amino acids. The germline V gene encodes CDR1 ENHRY and CDR2 SYGVKD. The CDR3 DNA follows: TGTGCCATCAGTGATAGCGGCTCGAACACCGGGGAGCTGTTTTTT. Translating gives CAISDSGSNTGELFF.

This clonotype showed up many times. The junction does not match germline at one end; this may be a read error. This chain connects TRBV5-1 to TRBJ2-7; D is ambiguous. Germline V gene data show CDR1 as SGHRS and CDR2 as YFSETQ. The CDR3 covers 11 residues. Here the CDR3 DNA reads TGTGCCAGCAGCTCCTCCTACGAGCAGTACTTC. Translating gives CASSSSYEQYF.

This clonotype turned up a few times. This chain joins TRBV29-1 and TRBJ2-7; a possible D gene is TRBD1 (5 bases). Trimming left V 8 bases short and J 3 bases short, with 14 bases between. Germline CDR1 and CDR2: SQVTM and ANQGSEA. CDR3 length equals 12 residues. The CDR3 here is CSLGQGFYEQYF. As DNA, the CDR3 is TGCAGCTTGGGTCAGGGATTCTACGAGCAGTACTTC.

A word on this clonotype: Here the CDR3 omits its conserved ending phenylalanine or tryptophan, so a read error is the likely source. No DNA is shown, since the ends of the CDR3 on it are uncertain; the CDR3 is the one TCRdb lists. The rearrangement joins TRBV11-2 to TRBJ2-6. Germline V gives CDR1 SGHAT, CDR2 FQNNGV. The CDR3 contains 8 residues when both ends are counted. CDR3: CASSEWTS.

V gene TRBV7-2 combines with J gene TRBJ2-5; no reliable D call. Per the germline V gene, CDR1 is SGHTA and CDR2 is FQGNSA. V lost 5 bases to trimming and J lost 5 bases, with 6 bases between them. This CDR3 is 11 amino acids long. The CDR3 protein is CASSTAETQYF. CDR3 coding DNA: TGTGCCAGCAGCACCGCGGAGACCCAGTACTTC.

This clonotype was seen many times. The J gene is TRBJ2-7, the V gene TRBV20-1, with no clear D. CDR3 length: 13 residues. Germline V gene lookup returns CDR1 DFQATT and CDR2 SNEGSKA (reference sequence). Trimming stripped 1 base from V and 2 bases from J, with 9 bases between. CDR3 residues: CSARGAYAYEQYF. The CDR3 coding sequence is TGCAGTGCTAGAGGTGCTTACGCCTACGAGCAGTACTTC.

The rearrangement uses TRBV11-2 and TRBJ1-5; the match to TRBD1 covers 11 bases. The V gene's germline CDR1 is SGHAT and CDR2 FQNNGV. Germline trimming cut 5 bases from V and 6 bases from J; bases unmatched to any gene: 6. The CDR3 consists of 15 residues. The chain's CDR3 is CASSRGDRGGQPQHF. CDR3 nucleotides: TGTGCCAGCAGCCGAGGGGACAGGGGGGGTCAGCCCCAGCATTTT.

This clonotype was seen a handful of times. The rearrangement links TRBV29-1 to TRBJ2-7; 7 bases are shared with TRBD1. Germline-derived CDR1 and CDR2 are SQVTM and ANQGSEA. The CDR3 covers 11 residues. The V segment lost 8 bases and the J segment 4 bases; nucleotides outside the gene matches: 5. CDR3 sequence reads: CSIGQAYEQYF. The CDR3 DNA sequence: TGCAGCATCGGACAGGCGTACGAGCAGTACTTC.

In DNA form, the CDR3 reads TGCAGCGTTCTGGCAGGGGATGGTGAAGCTTTCTTT. Protein: CSVLAGDGEAFF. The V gene is TRBV29-1, the J gene TRBJ1-1, with D possibly being TRBD1 (6 bases). V was shortened by 5 bases and J by 7 bases, with 14 bases between the two germline ends. The CDR3 is made up of 12 amino acids. Germline V gene lookup returns CDR1 SQVTM and CDR2 ANQGSEA.

This chain joins TRBV10-3 and TRBJ2-7; 10 nucleotides agree with TRBD1. This CDR3 has 15 amino acids. The germline V gene encodes CDR1 ENHRY and CDR2 SYGVKD. Unmatched junction bases numbered 7, after V lost 3 bases and J lost 5 bases. CDR3 loop: CAISDQGTGDHEQYF. The CDR3 nucleotides read TGTGCCATCAGTGACCAGGGGACAGGGGACCACGAGCAGTACTTC.

V gene TRBV7-3 combines with J gene TRBJ2-5, with unresolved D. The V end was cut by 5 bases, the J end by 5 bases, with 12 bases between. The CDR3 consists of 13 residues. Per the germline V gene, CDR1 is SGHTA and CDR2 is FQGTGA. CDR3 nucleotide sequence: TGTGCCAGCAGCGTTCATACCGGTGAGACCCAGTACTTC. It translates to CASSVHTGETQYF.

This clonotype has a count of ten or more. The chain joins TRBV20-1 to TRBJ2-7; 9 bases match TRBD2. With 1 base clipped from V and 4 bases from J, the junction kept 11 bases outside the gene matches. Germline lookup yields CDR1 DFQATT and CDR2 SNEGSKA (reference sequence). The CDR3 sequence is 16 residues long. This chain's CDR3 is CSARGGVREGLYEQYF. CDR3 sequence (DNA): TGCAGTGCTAGAGGGGGTGTGCGGGAGGGCCTGTACGAGCAGTACTTC.

This clonotype turned up a few times. The chain uses TRBV9 and TRBJ1-1; no clear D gene. The V gene lost 3 bases and the J gene lost 11 bases, with 14 bases spanning the gap. The CDR3 covers 12 residues. Germline CDR1 is SGDLS and CDR2 is YYNGEE. In DNA form, the CDR3 reads TGTGCCAGCAGCGCGGGAGGGCAGATGGCTTTCTTT. This sequence encodes CASSAGGQMAFF.

The chain has TRBV10-3 and TRBJ1-1; possible D gene TRBD1, 5 bases. This CDR3 comprises 14 residues. Germline lookup yields CDR1 ENHRY and CDR2 SYGVKD. The V end was cut by 6 bases, the J end by 10 bases, with 21 bases between. The CDR3 sequence is CAISPDTNPRRAFF. Written as DNA, the CDR3 is TGTGCCATCAGCCCGGACACGAACCCCCGGAGAGCTTTCTTT.

This clonotype was counted between two and nine times. The chain links TRBV6-2 or TRBV6-3 to TRBJ2-5; 10 bases match TRBD2. The V gene end was trimmed by 6 bases and the J gene end by 2 bases; junction bases not matched to a gene: 9. The CDR3 loop spans 16 amino acids. Looked up from germline, CDR1 is MNHEY and CDR2 is SVGEGT. The CDR3 spells CASSLGLADFQETQYF. The CDR3 region has the DNA TGTGCCAGCAGCCTCGGACTAGCGGATTTTCAAGAGACCCAGTACTTC.

CDR3 coding DNA: TGTGCCAGCAGCCACCGGGGCGTGAATGAAAAACTGTTTTTT. Protein product: CASSHRGVNEKLFF. The chain is built from TRBV7-9 and TRBJ1-4, with D possibly TRBD1 on 5 matching bases. Germline CDR1 is SEHNR and CDR2 is FQNEAQ (reference sequence). This CDR3 is 14 amino acids long. Trimming took 5 bases from V and 5 from J, leaving 12 bases between them.

This clonotype has just a few counts. Here the CDR3 reads CATTGWGGYTF. The DNA for the CDR3 is TGTGCCACGACAGGGTGGGGAGGCTACACCTTC. This chain connects TRBV2 to TRBJ1-2, with 7 bases matching TRBD1. The V segment lost 10 bases and the J segment 8 bases; nucleotides outside the gene matches: 7. This CDR3 spans 11 amino acids. The V gene's germline CDR1 is SNHLY and CDR2 FYNNEI. Looking up the rest from reference TRBV2 and TRBJ1-2 gives the full variable domain: EPEVTQTPSHQVTQMGQEVILRCVPISNHLYFYWYRQILGQKVEFLVSFYNNEISEKSEIFDDQFSVERPDGSNFTLKIRSTKLEDSAMYFCATTGWGGYTFGSGTRLTVV.

The chain employs TRBV5-1 and TRBJ2-2; TRBD2 is a possible D gene (6 bases). V was trimmed by 4 bases and J by 5 bases, leaving 15 bases between them. CDR3 size: 15 residues. From germline, CDR1 is SGHRS and CDR2 YFSETQ. CDR3 nucleotide sequence: TGCGCCAGCAGCCCAACTATCGGGAGTACCGGGGAGCTGTTTTTT. It translates to CASSPTIGSTGELFF.